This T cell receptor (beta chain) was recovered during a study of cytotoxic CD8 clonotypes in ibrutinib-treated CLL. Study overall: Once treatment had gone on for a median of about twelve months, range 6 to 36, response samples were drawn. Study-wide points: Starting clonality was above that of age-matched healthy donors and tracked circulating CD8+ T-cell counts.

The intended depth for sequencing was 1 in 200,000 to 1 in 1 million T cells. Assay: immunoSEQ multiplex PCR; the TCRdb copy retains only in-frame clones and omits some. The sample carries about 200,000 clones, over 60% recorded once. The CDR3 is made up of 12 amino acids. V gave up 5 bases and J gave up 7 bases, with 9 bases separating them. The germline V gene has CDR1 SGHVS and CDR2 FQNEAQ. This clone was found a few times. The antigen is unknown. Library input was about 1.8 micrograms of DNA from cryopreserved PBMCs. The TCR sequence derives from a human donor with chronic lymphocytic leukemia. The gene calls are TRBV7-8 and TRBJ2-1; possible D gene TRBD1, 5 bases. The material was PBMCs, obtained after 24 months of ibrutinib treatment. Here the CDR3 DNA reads TGTGCCAGCAGCCCACAGGTAAATGAGCAGTTCTTC. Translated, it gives CASSPQVNEQFF.